This TCR beta chain comes out of a study of OX40 agonist ivuxolimab in advanced cancers. The overall study: It was permissible to have had prior anti-PD-1, anti-PD-L1 or anti-CTLA-4 therapy, and about 40% had some. General study results and limits: Individuals who were partial responders at 0.1-3.0 mg/kg had clonal expansion that ranked among the lowest.

This table comes from immunoSEQ multiplex PCR, and its TCRdb copy is limited to in-frame clones, with some not included. Of roughly 40,000 clones listed, approximately 92% are singletons. About this clone: Its antigen remains unknown.

The CDR3 runs to 13 residues. With 1 base removed from V and 5 bases from J, the gap between germline ends came to 11 bases. Germline CDR1 GTSNPN, CDR2 SVGIG (reference sequence). The chain uses TRBV30 and TRBJ2-5, with TRBD2 as a possible D gene (6 bases). This sequence was found in an adult with an advanced solid tumor such as melanoma, head and neck, liver or kidney cancer. This material consisted of CD4+ or CD8+ T cells sorted from blood, taken in a trial of the OX40 agonist ivuxolimab. As DNA, the CDR3 is TGTGCCTGGAGTGGTGTTGGGGGGGAGACCCAGTACTTC. This encodes CAWSGVGGETQYF.